This T cell receptor beta chain appears in the sequencing data of a study of post-analysis software for immune sequencing data. Study overall: Relapsing-remitting, secondary progressive and progressive-relapsing multiple sclerosis courses were included. Findings and caveats of the study: TRBV5-6, TRBV5-1 and TRBV20-1 belonged to a set of about 5 TRBV segments that were more frequent in patients than controls.

As regards this clonotype: Its antigen is still unknown.

The CDR3 has 14 amino acids. The V gene's germline CDR1 is MNHNS and CDR2 SASEGT. V lost 4 bases, J lost 4 bases, and 14 bases lay in between. TCR beta cDNA libraries had unique molecular identifiers. Input populations of roughly 0.85 to 11 million T cells gave rise to hundreds of thousands of cDNA molecules. TCRdb re-called the PCR reads through MiXCR, storing one row per CDR3 protein. This sample has hundreds of thousands of distinct CDR3 sequences; roughly 30% occur once, and the top ten carry around 0.56%. Sequenced material: blood. The genes are TRBV6-1 and TRBJ2-7; no reliable D call. The origin of this receptor is a girl between 10 and 17 years old with multiple sclerosis. CDR3 nucleotide sequence: TGTGCCAGCAGTGTAGTGGGGTTTCCTTACGAGCAGTACTTC. Protein: CASSVVGFPYEQYF.